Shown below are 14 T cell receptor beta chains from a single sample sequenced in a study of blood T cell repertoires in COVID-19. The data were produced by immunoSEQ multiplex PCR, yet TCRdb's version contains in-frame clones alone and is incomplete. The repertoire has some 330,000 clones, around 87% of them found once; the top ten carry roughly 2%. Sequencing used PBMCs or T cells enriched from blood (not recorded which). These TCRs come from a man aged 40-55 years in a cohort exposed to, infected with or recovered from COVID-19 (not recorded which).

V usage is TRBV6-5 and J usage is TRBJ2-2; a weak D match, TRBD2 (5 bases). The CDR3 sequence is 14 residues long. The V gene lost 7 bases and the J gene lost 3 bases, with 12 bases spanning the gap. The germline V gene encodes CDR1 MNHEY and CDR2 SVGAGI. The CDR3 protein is CASTPRTHTGELFF. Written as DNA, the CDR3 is TGTGCCAGCACCCCCAGGACTCACACCGGGGAGCTGTTTTTT.

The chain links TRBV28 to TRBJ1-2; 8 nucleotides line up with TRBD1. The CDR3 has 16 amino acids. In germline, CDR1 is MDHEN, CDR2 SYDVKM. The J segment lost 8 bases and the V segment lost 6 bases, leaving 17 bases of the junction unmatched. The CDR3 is CASRQRQLQGAAGYTF. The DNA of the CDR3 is TGTGCCAGCAGGCAGCGCCAATTGCAGGGGGCGGCGGGCTACACCTTC.

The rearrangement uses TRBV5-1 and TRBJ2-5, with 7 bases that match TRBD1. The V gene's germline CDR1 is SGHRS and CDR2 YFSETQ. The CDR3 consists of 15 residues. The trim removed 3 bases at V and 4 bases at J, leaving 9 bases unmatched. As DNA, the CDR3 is TGCGCCAGCAGCTCGGAAACAGGGGACGGAGAGACCCAGTACTTC. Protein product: CASSSETGDGETQYF.

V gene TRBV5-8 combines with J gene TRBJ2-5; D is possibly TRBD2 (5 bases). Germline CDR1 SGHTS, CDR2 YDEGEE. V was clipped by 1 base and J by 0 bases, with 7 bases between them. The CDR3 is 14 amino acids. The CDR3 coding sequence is TGTGCCAGCAGCTTGACGGGGTACCAAGAGACCCAGTACTTC. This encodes CASSLTGYQETQYF.

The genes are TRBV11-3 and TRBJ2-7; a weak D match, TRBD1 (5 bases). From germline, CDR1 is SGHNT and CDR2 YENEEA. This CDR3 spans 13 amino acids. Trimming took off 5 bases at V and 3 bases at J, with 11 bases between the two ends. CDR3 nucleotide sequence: TGTGCCAGCAGCGTAAGTGACAGCTACGAGCAGTACTTC. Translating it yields CASSVSDSYEQYF.

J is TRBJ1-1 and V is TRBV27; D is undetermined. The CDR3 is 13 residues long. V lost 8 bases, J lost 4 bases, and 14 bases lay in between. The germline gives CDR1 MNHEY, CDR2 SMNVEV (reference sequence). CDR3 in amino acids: CASRREIGTEAFF. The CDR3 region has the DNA TGTGCCAGCCGTCGGGAGATTGGCACTGAAGCTTTCTTT.

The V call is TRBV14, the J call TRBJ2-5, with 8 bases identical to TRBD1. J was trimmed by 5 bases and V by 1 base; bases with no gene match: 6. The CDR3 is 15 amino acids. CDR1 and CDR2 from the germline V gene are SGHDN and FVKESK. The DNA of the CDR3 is TGTGCCAGCAGCCAAGGCAGGGGGCGGATCGAGACCCAGTACTTC. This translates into CASSQGRGRIETQYF.

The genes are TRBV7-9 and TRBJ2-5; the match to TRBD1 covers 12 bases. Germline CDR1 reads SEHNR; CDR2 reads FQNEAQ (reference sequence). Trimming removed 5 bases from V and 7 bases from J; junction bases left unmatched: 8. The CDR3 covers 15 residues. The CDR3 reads CASSPGDRGHGTQYF. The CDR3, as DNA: TGTGCCAGCAGCCCCGGGGACAGGGGGCATGGGACCCAGTACTTC.

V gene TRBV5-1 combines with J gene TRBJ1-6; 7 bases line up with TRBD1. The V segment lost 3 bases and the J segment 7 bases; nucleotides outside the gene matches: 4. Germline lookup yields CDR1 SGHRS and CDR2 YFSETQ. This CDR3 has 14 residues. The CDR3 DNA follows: TGCGCCAGCAGCTCGGGACAGAAGAATTCACCCCTCCACTTT. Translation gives CASSSGQKNSPLHF.

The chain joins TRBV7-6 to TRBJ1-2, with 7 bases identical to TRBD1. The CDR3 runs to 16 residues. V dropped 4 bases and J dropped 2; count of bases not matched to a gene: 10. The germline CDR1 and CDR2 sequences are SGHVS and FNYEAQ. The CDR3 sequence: CASSSRRDRPNYGYTF. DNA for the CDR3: TGTGCCAGCAGCTCCCGGAGGGACAGACCCAACTATGGCTACACCTTC. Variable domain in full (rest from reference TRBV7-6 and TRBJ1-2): GAGVSQSPRYKVTKRGQDVALRCDPISGHVSLYWYRQALGQGPEFLTYFNYEAQQDKSGLPNDRFSAERPEGSISTLTIQRTEQRDSAMYRCASSSRRDRPNYGYTFGSGTRLTVV.

The CDR3, as DNA: TGTGCCAGTACCAATGGGGGGGTTAGGCAGCCCCAGCATTTT. Its protein product is CASTNGGVRQPQHF. The genes are TRBV19 and TRBJ1-5; tentative D call: TRBD1 (5 bases). V was clipped by 7 bases and J by 7 bases, with 17 bases between them. Germline CDR1 is LNHDA and CDR2 is SQIVND (reference sequence). The CDR3 totals 14 residues.

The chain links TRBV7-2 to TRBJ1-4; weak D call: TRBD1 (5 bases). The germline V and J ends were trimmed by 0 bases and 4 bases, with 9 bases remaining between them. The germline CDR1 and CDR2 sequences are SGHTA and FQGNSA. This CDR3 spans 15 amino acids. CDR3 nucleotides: TGTGCCAGCAGCTTAGCTCCAGGGCTTAATGAAAAACTGTTTTTT. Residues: CASSLAPGLNEKLFF.

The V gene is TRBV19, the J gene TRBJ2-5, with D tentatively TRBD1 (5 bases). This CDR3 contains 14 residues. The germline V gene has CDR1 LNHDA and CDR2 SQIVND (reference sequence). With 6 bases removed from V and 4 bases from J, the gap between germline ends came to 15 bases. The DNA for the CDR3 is TGTGCCAGTAGCTTCCAGGGTTTTGGAGAGACCCAGTACTTC. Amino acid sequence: CASSFQGFGETQYF.

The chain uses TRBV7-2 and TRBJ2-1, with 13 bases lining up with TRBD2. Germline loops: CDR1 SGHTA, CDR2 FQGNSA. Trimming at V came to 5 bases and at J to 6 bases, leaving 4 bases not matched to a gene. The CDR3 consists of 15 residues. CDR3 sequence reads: CASSPRTSGSNEQFF. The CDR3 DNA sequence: TGTGCCAGCAGCCCGAGGACTAGCGGGAGCAATGAGCAGTTCTTC.